This entry is about one T cell receptor (beta chain). TCRdb keeps only in-frame clones here, not all; method: immunoSEQ multiplex PCR. The repertoire consists of 50,000 to 65,000 clones, with about nine tenths occurring once and the leading ten covering more than 1%. The data belong to a study of control samples from healthy donors and cancer patients. The CDR3 has 14 residues. Germline CDR1 reads GTSNPN; CDR2 reads SVGIG (reference sequence). V gave up 3 bases and J gave up 8 bases, with 19 bases separating them. The J gene is TRBJ1-2, the V gene TRBV30; a weak D match, TRBD1 (6 bases). This sequence was found in a woman aged 45-60 years with colorectal cancer. The source material was PBMCs. CDR3: CAWSPRGNSRGYTF. DNA for the CDR3: TGTGCCTGGAGCCCCAGGGGCAACTCGAGGGGCTACACCTTC.